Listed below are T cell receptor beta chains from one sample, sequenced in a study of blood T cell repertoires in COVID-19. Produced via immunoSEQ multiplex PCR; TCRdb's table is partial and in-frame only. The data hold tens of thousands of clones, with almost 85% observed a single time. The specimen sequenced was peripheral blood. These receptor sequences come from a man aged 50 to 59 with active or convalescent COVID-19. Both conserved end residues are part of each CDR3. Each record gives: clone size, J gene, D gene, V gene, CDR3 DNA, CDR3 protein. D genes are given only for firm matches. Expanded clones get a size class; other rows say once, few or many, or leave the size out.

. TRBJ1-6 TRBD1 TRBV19 TGTGCCAGTAGTCCCGGGACAGCTCATAATTCACCCCTCCACTTT CASSPGTAHNSPLHF
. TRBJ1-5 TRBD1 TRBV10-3 TGTGCCATCAGTCCGGGACAGAACAATCAGCCCCAGCATTTT CAISPGQNNQPQHF
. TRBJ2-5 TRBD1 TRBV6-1 TGTGCCAGCAGTGAAGCTCAGGGGGTTTTAGAGACCCAGTACTTC CASSEAQGVLETQYF
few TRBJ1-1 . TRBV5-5 TGTGCCAGCAGCTTTCAGACTACGAACACTGAAGCTTTCTTT CASSFQTTNTEAFF
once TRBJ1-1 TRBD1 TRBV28 TGTGCCAGCAGGGGACAGGGCGTTGAAGCTTTCTTT CASRGQGVEAFF
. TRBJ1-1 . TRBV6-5 TGTGCCAGCAGGTACAGCATTGAAGCTTTCTTT CASRYSIEAFF
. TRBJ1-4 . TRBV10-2 TGCGCCAGCAGTGAGTCTGGCTTACAGGGACCGTTTTTT CASSESGLQGPFF
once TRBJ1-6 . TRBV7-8 TGTGCCAGCAGCTTAGACTCAGGGGCTAGTTCACCCCTCCACTTT CASSLDSGASSPLHF
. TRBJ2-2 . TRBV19 TGTGCCAGTAGTATTTCGGGTTTCACCGGGGAGCTGTTTTTT CASSISGFTGELFF
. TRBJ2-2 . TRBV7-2 TGTGCCAGCAGCGGGGGACTGCCCAACACCGGGGAGCTGTTTTTT CASSGGLPNTGELFF
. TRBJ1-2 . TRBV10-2 TGCGCCAGCAGTGAGTCGGGAGGGAACTATGGCTACACCTTC CASSESGGNYGYTF
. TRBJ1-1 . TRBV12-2 TGTGCCTCGATGCGGCCCTCGAACACTGAAGCTTTCTTT CASMRPSNTEAFF
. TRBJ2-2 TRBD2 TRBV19 TGTGCCAGTAGACTAGCGGGGGGGCCGGGGGAGCTGTTTTTT CASRLAGGPGELFF
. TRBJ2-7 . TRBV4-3 TGCGCCAGCAGCCAAGAAGCCCTAGTGGGTGAGCAGTACTTC CASSQEALVGEQYF
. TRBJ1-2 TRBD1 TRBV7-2 TGTGCCAGCAGCTTAGCGTTGGAGGACAGGTTTAACTATGGCTACACCTTC CASSLALEDRFNYGYTF
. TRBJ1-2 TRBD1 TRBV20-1 TGCAGTGCTAGTAGTACAGGGGGAACCTATGGCTACACCTTC CSASSTGGTYGYTF
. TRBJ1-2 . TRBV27 TGTGCCAGCAGGGCGGCGGACAGTTATGGCCTAGACACCTTC CASRAADSYGLDTF
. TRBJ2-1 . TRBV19 TGTGCCAGTAGTATAGACTTTCTGTCCTACAATGAGCAGTTCTTC CASSIDFLSYNEQFF
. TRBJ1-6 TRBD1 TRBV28 TGTGCCAGCATCACTACGGGACAGGGGATTTCACCCCTCCACTTT CASITTGQGISPLHF
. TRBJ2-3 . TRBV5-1 TGCGCCAGCAGCTCTGTAGGGACTAGCACAGATACGCAGTATTTT CASSSVGTSTDTQYF
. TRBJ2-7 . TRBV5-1 TGCGCCAGCAGCTTTGGACAGCTATACGAGCAGTACTTC CASSFGQLYEQYF
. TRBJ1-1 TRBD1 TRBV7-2 TGTGCCAGCAGCTTAGGGGGATCCGGGACAGGGAGTAAAACTTTCTTT CASSLGGSGTGSKTFF
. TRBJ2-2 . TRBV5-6 TGTGCCAGCAGCCGAATCAGGGGAACCGGGGAGCTGTTTTTT CASSRIRGTGELFF
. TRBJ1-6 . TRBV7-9 TGTGCCAGCAGCTTATCGGGGGGGTATAATTCACCCCTCCACTTT CASSLSGGYNSPLHF
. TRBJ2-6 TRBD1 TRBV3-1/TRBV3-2 TGTGCCAGCAGCCAAGAATTTGGGACAGGCCTCTCTGGGGCCAACGTCCTGACTTTC CASSQEFGTGLSGANVLTF
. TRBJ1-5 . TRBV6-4 TGTGCCAGCAGTGGGAGGGTGGGACAGCCCCAGCATTTT CASSGRVGQPQHF
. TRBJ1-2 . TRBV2 TGTGCCAGCAGGGTGGCAGGGTATGGCTACACCTTC CASRVAGYGYTF
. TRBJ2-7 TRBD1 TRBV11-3 TGTGCCAGCAGTCCCGGGACAGGTTTCTCCTACGAGCAGTACTTC CASSPGTGFSYEQYF
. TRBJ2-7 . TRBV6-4 TGTGCCAGCAGTGAACTAAAACCGGGATGGGTCGAGCAGTACTTC CASSELKPGWVEQYF
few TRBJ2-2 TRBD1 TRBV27 TGTGCCAGCAGTTTGGGGACAGCGAACACCGGGGAGCTGTTTTTT CASSLGTANTGELFF
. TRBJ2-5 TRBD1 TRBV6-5 TGTGCCAGCAGTTCCCCCGACAGGGCAGAGACCCAGTACTTC CASSSPDRAETQYF
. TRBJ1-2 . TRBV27 TGTGCCAGCAGTTTGGTAAGGAGGAAAGGCTACACCTTC CASSLVRRKGYTF
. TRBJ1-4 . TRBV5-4 TGTGCCAGCAGCTTAACTTATGATAACGAAAAACTGTTTTTT CASSLTYDNEKLFF
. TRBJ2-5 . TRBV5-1 TGCGCCAGCAGCCGATGGGCCGGCGGGGAGACCCAGTACTTC CASSRWAGGETQYF
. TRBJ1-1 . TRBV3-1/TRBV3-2 TGTGCCAGCAGCCAAGGCGGGAATACTGAAGCTTTCTTT CASSQGGNTEAFF
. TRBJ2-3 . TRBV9 TGTGCCAGCAGCTTCCAGAGGGGGGATACGCAGTATTTT CASSFQRGDTQYF
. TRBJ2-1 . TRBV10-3 TGTGCCATCAGTACCAATAGACAGAGCTCCTACAATGAGCAGTTCTTC CAISTNRQSSYNEQFF
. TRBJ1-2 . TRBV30 TGTGCCTGGAGGAAGCTGGTCGGGAGGCACGGGGGCTACACCTTC CAWRKLVGRHGGYTF
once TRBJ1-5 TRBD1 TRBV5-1 TGCGCCAGCAGACTAGACAGGGATAGCAATCAGCCCCAGCATTTT CASRLDRDSNQPQHF
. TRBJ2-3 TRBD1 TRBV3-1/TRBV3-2 TGTGCCAGCAGCCAACGGGACAGGGGGCCAGATACGCAGTATTTT CASSQRDRGPDTQYF
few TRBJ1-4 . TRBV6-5 TGTGCCAGCAGTCCCAGGGTCGTGGGTGAAAAACTGTTTTTT CASSPRVVGEKLFF
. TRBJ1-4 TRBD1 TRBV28 TGTGCCAGCGCAGTGGGACAGGGTGGGGAAAAACTGTTTTTT CASAVGQGGEKLFF
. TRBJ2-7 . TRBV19 TGTGCCAGTAGTCCGGGGACTCGCACCTACGAGCAGTACTTC CASSPGTRTYEQYF